The clone carrying this T cell receptor beta chain was recorded only once. Mismatch with germline at one junction end may stem from a read error. The data were obtained in a study of blood T cell repertoires in COVID-19. Germline V gene lookup returns CDR1 MNHNY and CDR2 SVGAGI (reference sequence). The CDR3 has 13 amino acids. Original processing methods: Using reference gene primer amplification, nucleated cell counts were estimated. Assay used: immunoSEQ multiplex PCR; TCRdb lists only in-frame clones, some missing. That table gives V, J and clone size, and the DNA gave D and trimming. The sample has 270,000 or so clones, 65% to 90% seen once.

The chain links TRBV6-6 to TRBJ2-5; TRBD2 matches 7 bases. Material for sequencing was peripheral blood. The sequence came from a woman aged 55-75 years with active or convalescent COVID-19. The CDR3 coding sequence is TGTGCCTGCAGTTACACTAGCGAAGAGACCCAGTACTTC. Translating gives CACSYTSEETQYF.